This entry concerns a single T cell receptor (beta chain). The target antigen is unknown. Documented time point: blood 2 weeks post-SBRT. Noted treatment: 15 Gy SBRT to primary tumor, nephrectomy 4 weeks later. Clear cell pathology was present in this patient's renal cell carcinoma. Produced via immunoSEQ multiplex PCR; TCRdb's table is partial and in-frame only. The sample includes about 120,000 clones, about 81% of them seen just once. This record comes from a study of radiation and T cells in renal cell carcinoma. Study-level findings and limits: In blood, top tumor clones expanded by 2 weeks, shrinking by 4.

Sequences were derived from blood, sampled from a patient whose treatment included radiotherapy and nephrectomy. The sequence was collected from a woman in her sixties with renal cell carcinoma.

CDR3: CASSRLWVGAKETQYF. The CDR3 DNA reads as TGTGCCAGCAGCCGCCTCTGGGTAGGCGCTAAAGAGACCCAGTACTTC. This chain uses TRBV7-2 with TRBJ2-5, with D uncertain. In germline, CDR1 is SGHTA, CDR2 FQGNSA. Between the trimmed V and J ends, which lost 5 bases and 3 bases, there was a span of 19 bases. This CDR3 is 16 amino acids long.